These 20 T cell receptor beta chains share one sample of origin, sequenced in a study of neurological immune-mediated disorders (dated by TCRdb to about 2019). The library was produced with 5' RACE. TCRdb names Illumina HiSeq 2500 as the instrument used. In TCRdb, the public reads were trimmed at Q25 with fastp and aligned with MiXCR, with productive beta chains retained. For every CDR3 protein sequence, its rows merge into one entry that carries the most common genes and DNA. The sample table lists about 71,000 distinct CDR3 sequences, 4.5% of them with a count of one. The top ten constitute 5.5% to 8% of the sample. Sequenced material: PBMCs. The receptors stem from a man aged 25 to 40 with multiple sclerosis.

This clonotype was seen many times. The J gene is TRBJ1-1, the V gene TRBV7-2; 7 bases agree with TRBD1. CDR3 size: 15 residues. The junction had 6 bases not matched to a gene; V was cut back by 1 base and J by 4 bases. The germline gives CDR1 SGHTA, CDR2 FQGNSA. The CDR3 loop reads CASSLVKGASTEAFF. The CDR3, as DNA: TGTGCCAGCAGCTTAGTCAAGGGGGCCAGCACTGAAGCTTTCTTT.

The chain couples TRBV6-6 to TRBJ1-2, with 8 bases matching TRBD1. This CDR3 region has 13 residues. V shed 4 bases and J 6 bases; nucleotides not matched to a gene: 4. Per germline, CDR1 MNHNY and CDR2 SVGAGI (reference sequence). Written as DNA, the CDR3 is TGTGCCAGCAGTTCCCAGGGGGCCCATGGCTACACCTTC. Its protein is CASSSQGAHGYTF.

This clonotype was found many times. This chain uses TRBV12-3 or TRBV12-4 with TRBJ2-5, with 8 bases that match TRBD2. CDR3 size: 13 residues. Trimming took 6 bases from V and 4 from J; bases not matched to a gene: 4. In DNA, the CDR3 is TGTGCCAGCAGGCGGGGGGTGGGAGAGACCCAGTACTTC. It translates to CASRRGVGETQYF.

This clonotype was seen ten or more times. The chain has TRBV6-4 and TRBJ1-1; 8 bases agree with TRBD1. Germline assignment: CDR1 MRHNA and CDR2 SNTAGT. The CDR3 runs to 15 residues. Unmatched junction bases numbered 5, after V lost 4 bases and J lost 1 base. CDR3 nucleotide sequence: TGTGCCAGCAGTGCACAGGGGGGGGCGAACACTGAAGCTTTCTTT. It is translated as CASSAQGGANTEAFF.

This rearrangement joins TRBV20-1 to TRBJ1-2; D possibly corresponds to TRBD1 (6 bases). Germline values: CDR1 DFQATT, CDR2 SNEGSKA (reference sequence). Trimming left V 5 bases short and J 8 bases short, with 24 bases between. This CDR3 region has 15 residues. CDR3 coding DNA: TGCAGTGCTCCTAGGGGAAACAGCAAGGGGGGGGGCTACACCTTC. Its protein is CSAPRGNSKGGGYTF.

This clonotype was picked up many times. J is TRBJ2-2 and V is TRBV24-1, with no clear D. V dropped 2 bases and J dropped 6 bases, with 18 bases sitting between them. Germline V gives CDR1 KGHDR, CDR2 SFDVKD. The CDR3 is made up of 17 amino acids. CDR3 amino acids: CATSDWAAGRKAGELFF. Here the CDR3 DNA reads TGTGCCACCAGTGATTGGGCGGCAGGAAGGAAAGCCGGGGAGCTGTTTTTT.

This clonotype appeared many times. Here the CDR3 reads CASSLVLGERDEQFF. Written as DNA, the CDR3 is TGCGCCAGCAGCTTGGTTCTGGGGGAACGCGATGAGCAGTTCTTC. The V gene is TRBV5-1, the J gene TRBJ2-1, with D possibly called TRBD1 or TRBD2 (5 bases each). Deletions cut 0 bases from V and 8 bases from J, with 15 bases between. The CDR3 has 15 residues. Germline CDR1 reads SGHRS; CDR2 reads YFSETQ.

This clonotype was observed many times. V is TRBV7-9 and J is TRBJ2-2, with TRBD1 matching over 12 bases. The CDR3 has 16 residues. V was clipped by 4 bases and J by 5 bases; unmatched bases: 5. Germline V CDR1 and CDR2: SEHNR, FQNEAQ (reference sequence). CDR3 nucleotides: TGTGCCAGCAGCTGGGACAGGGGGCGCGGGACCGGGGAGCTGTTTTTT. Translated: CASSWDRGRGTGELFF.

The CDR3 nucleotides are TGCAGTGCTACCGGGCAGGACTACCGGGGGACCCAGTACTTC. Translating it yields CSATGQDYRGTQYF. V and J are TRBV20-1 and TRBJ2-5; possibly TRBD2 for D (6 bases). The V gene's germline CDR1 is DFQATT and CDR2 SNEGSKA (reference sequence). V was shortened by 4 bases and J by 7 bases, with 19 bases between the two germline ends. The CDR3 is 14 amino acids.

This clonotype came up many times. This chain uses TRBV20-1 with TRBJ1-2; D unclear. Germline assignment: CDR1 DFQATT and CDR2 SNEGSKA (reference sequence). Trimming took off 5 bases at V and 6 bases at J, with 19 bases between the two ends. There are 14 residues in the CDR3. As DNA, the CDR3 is TGCAGTGCTCCCTCACCGCAGAGAGAAAATGGCTACACCTTC. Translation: CSAPSPQRENGYTF.

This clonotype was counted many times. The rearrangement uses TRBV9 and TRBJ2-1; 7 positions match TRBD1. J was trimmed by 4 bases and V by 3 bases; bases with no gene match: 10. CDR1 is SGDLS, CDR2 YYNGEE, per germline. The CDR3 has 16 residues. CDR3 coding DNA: TGTGCCAGCAGCGCCACCTTAACAGGGGAATACAATGAGCAGTTCTTC. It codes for CASSATLTGEYNEQFF.

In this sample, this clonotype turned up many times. The CDR3 region has the DNA TGCGCCAGCAGATCCACCGGACATATATACAATGAGCAGTTCTTC. Translated, it gives CASRSTGHIYNEQFF. The chain carries TRBV5-1 and TRBJ2-1, with D possibly matching TRBD1 (5 bases). This CDR3 region has 15 residues. Trimming cost V 5 bases and J 4 bases, with 16 bases left between them. Germline values: CDR1 SGHRS, CDR2 YFSETQ.

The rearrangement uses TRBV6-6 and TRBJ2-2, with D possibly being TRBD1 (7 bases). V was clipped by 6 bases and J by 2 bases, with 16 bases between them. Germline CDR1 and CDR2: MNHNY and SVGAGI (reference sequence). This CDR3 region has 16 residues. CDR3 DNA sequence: TGTGCCAGCAGCCCCACAGGGGAGGCCAACACCGGGGAGCTGTTTTTT. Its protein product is CASSPTGEANTGELFF.

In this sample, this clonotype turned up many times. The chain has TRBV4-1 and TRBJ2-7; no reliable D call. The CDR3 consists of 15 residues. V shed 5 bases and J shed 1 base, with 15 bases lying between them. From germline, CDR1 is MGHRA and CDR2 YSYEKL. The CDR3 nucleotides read TGCGCCAGCAGCGTCGCCGCAGATAATTCCTACGAGCAGTACGTC. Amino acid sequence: CASSVAADNSYEQYV.

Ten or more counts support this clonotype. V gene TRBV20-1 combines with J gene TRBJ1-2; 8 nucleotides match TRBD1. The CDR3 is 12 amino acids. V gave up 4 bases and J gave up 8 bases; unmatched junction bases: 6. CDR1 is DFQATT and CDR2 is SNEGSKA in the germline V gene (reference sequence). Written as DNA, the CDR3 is TGCAGTGCTACAGGGGGCGCAGGAGGCTACACCTTC. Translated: CSATGGAGGYTF.

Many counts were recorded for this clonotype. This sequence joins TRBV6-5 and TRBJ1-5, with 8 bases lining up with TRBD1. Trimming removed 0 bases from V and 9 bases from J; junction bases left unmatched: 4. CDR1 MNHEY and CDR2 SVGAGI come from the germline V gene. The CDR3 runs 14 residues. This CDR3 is CASSYSTGTGPQHF. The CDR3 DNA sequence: TGTGCCAGCAGTTACTCGACGGGGACAGGGCCCCAGCATTTT.

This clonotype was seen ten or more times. In DNA, the CDR3 is TGCAGCAACTCCGGGACTAGCGGGGGATACACAGATACGCAGTATTTT. Its protein is CSNSGTSGGYTDTQYF. The rearrangement joins TRBV20-1 to TRBJ2-3, with TRBD2 matching 14 bases. The CDR3 covers 16 residues. Germline assignment: CDR1 DFQATT and CDR2 SNEGSKA (reference sequence).

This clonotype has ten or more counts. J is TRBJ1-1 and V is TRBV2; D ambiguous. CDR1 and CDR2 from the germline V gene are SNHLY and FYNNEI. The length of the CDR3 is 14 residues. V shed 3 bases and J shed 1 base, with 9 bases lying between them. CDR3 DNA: TGTGCCAGCAGTGAGGTAGGAGGGAACACTGAAGCTTTCTTT. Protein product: CASSEVGGNTEAFF.

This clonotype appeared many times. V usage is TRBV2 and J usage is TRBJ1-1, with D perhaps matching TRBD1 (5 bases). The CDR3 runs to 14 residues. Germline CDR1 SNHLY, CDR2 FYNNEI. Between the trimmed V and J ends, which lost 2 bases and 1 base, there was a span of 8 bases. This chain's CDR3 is CASSEYGGNTEAFF. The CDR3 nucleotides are TGTGCCAGCAGTGAATATGGGGGGAACACTGAAGCTTTCTTT.

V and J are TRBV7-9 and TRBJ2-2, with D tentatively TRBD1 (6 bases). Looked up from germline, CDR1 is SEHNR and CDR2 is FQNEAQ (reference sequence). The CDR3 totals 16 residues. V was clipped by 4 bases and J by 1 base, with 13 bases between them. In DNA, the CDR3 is TGTGCCAGCAGCTCCCGGAGGACAGTGAACACCGGGGAGCTGTTTTTT. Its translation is CASSSRRTVNTGELFF.